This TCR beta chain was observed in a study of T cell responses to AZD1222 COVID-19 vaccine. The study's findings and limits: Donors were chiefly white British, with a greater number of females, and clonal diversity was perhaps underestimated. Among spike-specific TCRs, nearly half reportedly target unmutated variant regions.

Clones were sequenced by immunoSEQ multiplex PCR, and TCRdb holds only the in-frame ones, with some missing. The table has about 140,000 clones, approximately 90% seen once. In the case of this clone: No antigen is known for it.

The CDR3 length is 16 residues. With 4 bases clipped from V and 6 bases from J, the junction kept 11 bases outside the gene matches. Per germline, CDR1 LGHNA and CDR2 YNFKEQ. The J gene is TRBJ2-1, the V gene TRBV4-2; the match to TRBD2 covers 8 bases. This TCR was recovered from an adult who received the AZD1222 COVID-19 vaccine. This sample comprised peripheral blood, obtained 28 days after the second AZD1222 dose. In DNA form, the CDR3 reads TGTGCCAGCAGCCGAAAACGAGCGGGAGTGGGCAATGAGCAGTTCTTC. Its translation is CASSRKRAGVGNEQFF.